The entry that follows covers one T cell receptor (beta chain) sequence. The antigen is unknown. The data derive from a study of T cell responses to AZD1222 COVID-19 vaccine. The study, taken as a whole, reports: Mapped onto spike, vaccine-associated CD4 TCRs spanned it and were dominant at 160-218 and 743-854.

Sequencing used immunoSEQ multiplex PCR; TCRdb keeps in-frame clones, though not all of them. The data contain about 200,000 clones, approximately 92% of them seen just once; the ten biggest clones take up over 1%. This material consisted of peripheral blood, taken on day 0 of AZD1222 vaccination. The origin of this receptor is an adult in good health.

CDR3 bases: TGTGCCAGCAGCCGGGACAGGGCGTGGGGCTCCTATAATTCACCCCTCCACTTT. Its protein is CASSRDRAWGSYNSPLHF. The genes are TRBV7-6 and TRBJ1-6, with TRBD1 matching 9 bases. The J segment lost 0 bases and the V segment lost 5 bases, leaving 8 bases of the junction unmatched. CDR3 size: 18 residues. CDR1 is SGHVS and CDR2 is FNYEAQ in the germline V gene.